This TCR beta chain was profiled in a study of CD8 T cells in Susac syndrome. V was trimmed by 0 bases and J by 1 base, leaving 12 bases between them. This CDR3 region has 16 residues. Germline V gene lookup returns CDR1 MGHRA and CDR2 YSYEKL. Random hexamers were used to reverse transcribe an amount of about 0.45 to 1 ug RNA. Amplification of TCR beta CDR3 spanned 54 Vbeta and 13 Jbeta via immunoSEQ multiplex PCR. TCRdb reprocessed the immunoSEQ multiplex PCR reads with MiXCR, giving one entry per CDR3 protein. The table lists about 430,000 distinct CDR3 sequences, approximately 85% of them singletons, with roughly 0.1% in the top ten. High-throughput TCR beta sequencing covered peripheral CD8+ and CD4+ T cells. Each multiple sclerosis control was a treatment-naive patient with relapsing-remitting disease that was either stable or active. The CD8+ and CD4+ T cells were negatively isolated, with the TEMRA cells enriched by FACS.

This receptor was obtained from a human donor with multiple sclerosis. Input material: CD8+ T cells from PBMCs. The chain links TRBV4-1 to TRBJ1-1; D is uncertain. The CDR3 nucleotides are TGCGCCAGCAGCCAAGAGGGAGTGGGCCGGAACACTGAAGCTTTCTTT. Its protein is CASSQEGVGRNTEAFF.